The TCR beta chain described here comes from a study of blood T cell repertoires in COVID-19. Across the whole study: Sites across the United States, Italy and Spain contributed samples from acute and convalescent COVID-19. Sample material is recorded as cDNA or gDNA derived from T cells, B-cell-depleted T cells, or PBMCs.

Germline assignment: CDR1 MNHNS and CDR2 SASEGT. This CDR3 has 12 residues. With 2 bases removed from V and 7 bases from J, the gap between germline ends came to 9 bases. In the study's own analysis: Cell counts per sample came from amplifying reference gene primers. Clones were sequenced by immunoSEQ multiplex PCR, and TCRdb holds only the in-frame ones, with some missing. From that table come the V and J calls and clone size; the DNA was used to work out D and trimming. The sample includes 250,000 or so clones, about 87% of them seen just once. The chain recombines TRBV6-1 with TRBJ2-7; D not certain. The clonotype was recovered from a woman in her twenties or thirties with COVID-19, enrolled during active disease. Sequenced sample: peripheral blood. The CDR3 loop reads CASSENFLEQYV. The CDR3 bases are TGTGCCAGCAGTGAAAACTTTTTGGAGCAGTACGTC.